The source of this T cell receptor (beta chain) is a study of blood T cell repertoires in COVID-19. Background on the study: Symptom resolution, clearance, or two negative PCRs marked the recovered donors of Cohort 3.

CDR1 KGHDR and CDR2 SFDVKD come from the germline V gene. This CDR3 has 14 residues. The J segment lost 7 bases and the V segment lost 4 bases, leaving 3 bases of the junction unmatched. The method was immunoSEQ multiplex PCR; TCRdb's version includes in-frame clones alone and lacks a portion of them. The sample consists of fewer than 250,000 clones, over 75% of them appearing once. Sequencing was carried out using PBMCs or T cells enriched from blood (not recorded which). The chain uses TRBV24-1 and TRBJ2-5; 12 bases match TRBD1. The origin of this receptor is a man aged 25 to 45 in a cohort exposed to, infected with or recovered from COVID-19 (not recorded which). CDR3 loop: CATSDLGQGATQYF. The CDR3 DNA follows: TGTGCCACCAGTGACCTGGGACAGGGGGCGACCCAGTACTTC.